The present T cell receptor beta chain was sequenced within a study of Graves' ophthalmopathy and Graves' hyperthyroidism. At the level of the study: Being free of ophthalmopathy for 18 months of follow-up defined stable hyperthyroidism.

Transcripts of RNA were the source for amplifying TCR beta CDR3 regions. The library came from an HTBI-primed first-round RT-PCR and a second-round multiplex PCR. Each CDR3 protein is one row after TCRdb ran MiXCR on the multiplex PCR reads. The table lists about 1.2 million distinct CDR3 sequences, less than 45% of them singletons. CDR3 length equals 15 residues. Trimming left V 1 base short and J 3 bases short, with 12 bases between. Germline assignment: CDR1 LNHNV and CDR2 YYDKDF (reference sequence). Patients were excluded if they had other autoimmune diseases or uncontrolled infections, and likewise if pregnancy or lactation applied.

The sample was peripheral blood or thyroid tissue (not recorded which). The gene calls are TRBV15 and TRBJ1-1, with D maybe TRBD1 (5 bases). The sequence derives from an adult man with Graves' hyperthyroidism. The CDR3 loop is CATSRGSRVHTEAFF. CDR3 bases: TGTGCCACCAGCAGAGGTTCCAGGGTCCACACTGAAGCTTTCTTT. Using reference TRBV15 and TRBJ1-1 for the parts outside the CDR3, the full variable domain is DAMVIQNPRYQVTQFGKPVTLSCSQTLNHNVMYWYQQKSSQAPKLLFHYYDKDFNNEADTPDNFQSRRPNTSFCFLDIRSPGLGDTAMYLCATSRGSRVHTEAFFGQGTRLTVV.